This passage covers 7 T cell receptor beta chains from one sample sequenced in a study of blood T cell repertoires in COVID-19 (dated by TCRdb to 2020 to 2021). To prepare the library, the immunoSEQ multiplex PCR assay was applied. TCRdb provides this immuneACCESS table in a form limited to in-frame rearrangements. Some clones are lacking; in checked studies, under half of them reflect an unresolved V gene, and why the rest are absent is not known. Recorded for this sample are approximately 150,000 clones; roughly 86% of them occurred a single time. The top ten hold about 3.4% of the sample. Sequencing used PBMCs or T cells enriched from blood (not recorded which). These receptors all come from a woman aged 50 to 60 with acute COVID-19.

The rearrangement uses TRBV24-1 and TRBJ2-5; 8 bases match TRBD2. CDR3 length: 17 amino acids. Trimming removed 4 bases from V and 2 bases from J; junction bases left unmatched: 11. Germline lookup yields CDR1 KGHDR and CDR2 SFDVKD. Here the CDR3 reads CATSESRGGGPQETQYF. DNA of the CDR3: TGTGCCACCAGTGAGTCCCGGGGGGGCGGGCCACAAGAGACCCAGTACTTC.

The gene calls are TRBV7-9 and TRBJ1-1; no firm D call. V gave up 4 bases and J gave up 3 bases, with 12 bases separating them. From germline, CDR1 is SEHNR and CDR2 FQNEAQ (reference sequence). The CDR3 has 14 residues. In nucleotides, the CDR3 is TGTGCCAGCAGCTCCGGGGTGGCGGACACTGAAGCTTTCTTT. It yields the protein CASSSGVADTEAFF. The full variable domain, rest sourced from reference TRBV7-9 and TRBJ1-1, is DTGVSQNPRHKITKRGQNVTFRCDPISEHNRLYWYRQTLGQGPEFLTYFQNEAQLEKSRLLSDRFSAERPKGSFSTLEIQRTEQGDSAMYLCASSSGVADTEAFFGQGTRLTVV.

The chain recombines TRBV28 with TRBJ2-1; 11 bases map to TRBD1. V trimming: 6 bases; J trimming: 9 bases; junction bases outside the gene matches: 7. Germline CDR1 and CDR2: MDHEN and SYDVKM. The length of the CDR3 is 14 residues. CDR3 sequence: CASSRTGGMAEQFF. CDR3 nucleotide sequence: TGTGCCAGCAGCAGGACAGGGGGCATGGCTGAGCAGTTCTTC.

The chain couples TRBV6-5 to TRBJ1-5; no firm D call. Germline V gene sequence: CDR1 MNHEY, CDR2 SVGAGI. V lost 5 bases to trimming and J lost 13 bases, with 15 bases between them. This CDR3 comprises 12 residues. As DNA, the CDR3 is TGTGCCAGCAGTCCCCCGAACAGTTTACAGCATTTT. Translating gives CASSPPNSLQHF.

V and J are TRBV15 and TRBJ2-5; D might be TRBD1 (5 bases). V lost 0 bases and J 5 bases, leaving 16 bases between the germline ends. Germline V gene lookup returns CDR1 LNHNV and CDR2 YYDKDF (reference sequence). This CDR3 has 16 residues. The CDR3 bases are TGTGCCACCAGCAGAGAACGACAGTATTATGGGGAGACCCAGTACTTC. Its translation: CATSRERQYYGETQYF.

The chain combines TRBV4-2 with TRBJ2-2; 7 bases match TRBD2. In germline, CDR1 is LGHNA, CDR2 YNFKEQ. The CDR3 loop spans 15 amino acids. The V segment lost 2 bases and the J segment 4 bases; nucleotides outside the gene matches: 4. CDR3: CASSQLERGTGELFF. The CDR3 region has the DNA TGTGCCAGCAGCCAACTCGAGCGGGGCACCGGGGAGCTGTTTTTT.

This clone was seen a handful of times. The genes are TRBV7-2 and TRBJ1-2, with a tentative D call TRBD1 (6 bases). The germline V and J ends were trimmed by 0 bases and 6 bases, with 17 bases remaining between them. CDR1 is SGHTA and CDR2 is FQGNSA in the germline V gene. The CDR3 length is 16 residues. The CDR3 loop reads CASSLANPTGYHGYTF. CDR3 DNA: TGTGCCAGCAGCTTAGCAAACCCTACAGGGTACCATGGCTACACCTTC. The entire variable domain, with the rest obtained from reference TRBV7-2 and TRBJ1-2, is as follows: GAGVSQSPSNKVTEKGKDVELRCDPISGHTALYWYRQSLGQGLEFLIYFQGNSAPDKSGLPSDRFSAERTGGSVSTLTIQRTQQEDSAVYLCASSLANPTGYHGYTFGSGTRLTVV.